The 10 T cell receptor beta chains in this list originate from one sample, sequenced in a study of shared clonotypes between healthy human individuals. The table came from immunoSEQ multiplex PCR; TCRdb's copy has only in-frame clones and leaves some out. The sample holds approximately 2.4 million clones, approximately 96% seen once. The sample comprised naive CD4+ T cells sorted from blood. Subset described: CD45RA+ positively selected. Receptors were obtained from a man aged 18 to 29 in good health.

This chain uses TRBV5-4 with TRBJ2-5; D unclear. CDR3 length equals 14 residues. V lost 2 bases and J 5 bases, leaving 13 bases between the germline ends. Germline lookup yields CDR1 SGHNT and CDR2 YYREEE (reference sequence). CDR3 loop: CASSFEALEETQYF. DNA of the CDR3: TGTGCCAGCAGCTTTGAAGCCCTGGAGGAGACCCAGTACTTC.

The CDR3 bases are TGTGCCTGGAGTGTGGGACAGGGTATCGCTGAAGCTTTCTTT. Amino acid sequence: CAWSVGQGIAEAFF. The J gene is TRBJ1-1, the V gene TRBV30, with 9 positions matching TRBD1. This CDR3 spans 14 amino acids. The V segment lost 0 bases and the J segment 6 bases; nucleotides outside the gene matches: 5. Germline-derived CDR1 and CDR2 are GTSNPN and SVGIG (reference sequence).

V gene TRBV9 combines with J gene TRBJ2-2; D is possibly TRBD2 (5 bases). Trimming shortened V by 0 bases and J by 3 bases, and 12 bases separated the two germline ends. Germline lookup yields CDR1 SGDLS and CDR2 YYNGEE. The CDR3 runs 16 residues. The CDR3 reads CASSVGVDYHTGELFF. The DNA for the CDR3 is TGTGCCAGCAGCGTAGGCGTTGACTATCACACCGGGGAGCTGTTTTTT.

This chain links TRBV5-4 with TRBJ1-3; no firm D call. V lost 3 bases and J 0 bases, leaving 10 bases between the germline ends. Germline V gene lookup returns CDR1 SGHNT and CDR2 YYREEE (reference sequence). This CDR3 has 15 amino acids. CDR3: CASSSSRSSGNTIYF. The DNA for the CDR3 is TGTGCCAGCAGCTCCTCCCGGAGCTCTGGAAACACCATATATTTT.

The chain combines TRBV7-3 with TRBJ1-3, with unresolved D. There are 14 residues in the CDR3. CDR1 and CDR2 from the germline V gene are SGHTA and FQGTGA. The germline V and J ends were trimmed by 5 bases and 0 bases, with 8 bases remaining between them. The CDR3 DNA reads TGTGCCAGCAGCCCGGTGGTCTCTGGAAACACCATATATTTT. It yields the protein CASSPVVSGNTIYF. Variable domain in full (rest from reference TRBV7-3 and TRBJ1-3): GAGVSQTPSNKVTEKGKYVELRCDPISGHTALYWYRQSLGQGPEFLIYFQGTGAADDSGLPNDRFFAVRPEGSVSTLKIQRTERGDSAVYLCASSPVVSGNTIYFGEGSWLTVV.

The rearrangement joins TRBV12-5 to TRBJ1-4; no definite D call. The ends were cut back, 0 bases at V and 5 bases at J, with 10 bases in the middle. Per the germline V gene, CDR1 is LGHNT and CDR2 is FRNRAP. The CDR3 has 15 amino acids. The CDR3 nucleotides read TGTGCTAGTGGTTTGGTACCTTCGTCGAATGAAAAACTGTTTTTT. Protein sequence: CASGLVPSSNEKLFF.

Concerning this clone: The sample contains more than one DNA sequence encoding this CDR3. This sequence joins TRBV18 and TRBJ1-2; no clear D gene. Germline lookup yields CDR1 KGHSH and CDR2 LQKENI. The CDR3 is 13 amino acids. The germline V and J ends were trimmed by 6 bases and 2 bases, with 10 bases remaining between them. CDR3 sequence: CASSPVGNYGYTF. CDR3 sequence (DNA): TGTGCCAGCTCCCCCGTAGGGAACTATGGCTACACCTTC.

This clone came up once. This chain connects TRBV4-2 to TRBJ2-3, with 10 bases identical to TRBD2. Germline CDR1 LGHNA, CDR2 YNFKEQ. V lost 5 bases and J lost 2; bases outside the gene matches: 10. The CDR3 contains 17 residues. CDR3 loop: CASSRSASGGPTDTQYF. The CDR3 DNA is TGTGCCAGCAGCAGGTCGGCTAGCGGGGGACCCACAGATACGCAGTATTTT.

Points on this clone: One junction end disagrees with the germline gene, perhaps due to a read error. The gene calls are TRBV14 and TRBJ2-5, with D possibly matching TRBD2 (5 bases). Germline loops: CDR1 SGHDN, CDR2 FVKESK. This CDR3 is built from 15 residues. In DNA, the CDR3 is TGTGCCAGCAGCCGAGAACTAGTCCCAAGAGAGTCCCAGTACTTC. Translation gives CASSRELVPRESQYF.

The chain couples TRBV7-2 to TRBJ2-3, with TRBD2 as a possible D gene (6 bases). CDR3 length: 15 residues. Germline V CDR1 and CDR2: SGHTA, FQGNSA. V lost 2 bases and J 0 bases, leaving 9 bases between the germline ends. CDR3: CASSLNGGSTDTQYF. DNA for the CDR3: TGTGCCAGCAGCTTAAACGGGGGAAGCACAGATACGCAGTATTTT.